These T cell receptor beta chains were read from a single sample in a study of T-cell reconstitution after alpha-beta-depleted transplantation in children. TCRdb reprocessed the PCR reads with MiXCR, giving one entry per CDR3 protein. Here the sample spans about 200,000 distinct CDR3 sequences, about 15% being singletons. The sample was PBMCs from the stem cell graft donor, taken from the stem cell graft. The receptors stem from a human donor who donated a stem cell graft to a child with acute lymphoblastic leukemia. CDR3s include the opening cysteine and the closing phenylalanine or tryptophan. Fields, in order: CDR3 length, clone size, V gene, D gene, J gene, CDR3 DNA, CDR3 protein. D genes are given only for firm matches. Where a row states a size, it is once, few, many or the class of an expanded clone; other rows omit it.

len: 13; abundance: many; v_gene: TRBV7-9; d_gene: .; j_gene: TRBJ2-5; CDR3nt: TGTGCCAGCAGCGGAAGTATCCAAGAGACCCAGTACTTC; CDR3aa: CASSGSIQETQYF
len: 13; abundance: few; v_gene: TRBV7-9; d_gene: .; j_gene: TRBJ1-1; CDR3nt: TGTGCCAGCAGCCTGCCACGGGACACTGAAGCTTTCTTT; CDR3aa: CASSLPRDTEAFF
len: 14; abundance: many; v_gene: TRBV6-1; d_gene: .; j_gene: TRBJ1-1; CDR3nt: TGTGCCAGCAGTCCCGGGACGGGGAACACTGAAGCTTTCTTT; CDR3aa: CASSPGTGNTEAFF
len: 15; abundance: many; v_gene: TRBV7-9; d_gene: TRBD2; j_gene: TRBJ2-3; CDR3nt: TGTGCCAGCAGCTTAGGGCGGGAGGGCCGGAATACGCAGTATTTT; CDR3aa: CASSLGREGRNTQYF
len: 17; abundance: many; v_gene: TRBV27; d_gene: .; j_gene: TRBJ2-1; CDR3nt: TGTGCCAGCAGTTTAGAACCCCCCCCCAGCTCCTACAATGAGCAGTTCTTC; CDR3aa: CASSLEPPPSSYNEQFF
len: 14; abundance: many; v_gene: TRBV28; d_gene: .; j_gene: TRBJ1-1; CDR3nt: TGTGCCAGCAGCTCCGACAGCTTGAACACTGAAGCTTTCTTT; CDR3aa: CASSSDSLNTEAFF
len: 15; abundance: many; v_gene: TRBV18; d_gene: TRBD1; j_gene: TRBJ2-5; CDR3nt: TGTGCCAGCTCAACAGGACAGGGATTTGGAGAGACCCAGTACTTC; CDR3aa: CASSTGQGFGETQYF
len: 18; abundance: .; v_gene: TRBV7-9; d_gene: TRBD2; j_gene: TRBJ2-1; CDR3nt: TGTGCCAGCAGCCACACAGGCGAGGCGGGAGTCCGGTACAATGAGCAGTTCTTC; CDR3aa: CASSHTGEAGVRYNEQFF
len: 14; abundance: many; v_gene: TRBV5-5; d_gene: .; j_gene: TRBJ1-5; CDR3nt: TGTGCCAGCAGCTTGAGGGAGGGGCCTCAGCCCCAGCATTTT; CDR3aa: CASSLREGPQPQHF
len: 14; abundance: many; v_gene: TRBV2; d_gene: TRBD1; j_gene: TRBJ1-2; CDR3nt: TGTGCCAGCAGTGTCTCAGGGGGCACCCATGGCTACACCTTC; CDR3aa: CASSVSGGTHGYTF
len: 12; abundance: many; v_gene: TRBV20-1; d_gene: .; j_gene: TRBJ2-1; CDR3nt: TGCAGTGCTATCCGTGGGGACCTTGAGCAGTTCTTC; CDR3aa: CSAIRGDLEQFF
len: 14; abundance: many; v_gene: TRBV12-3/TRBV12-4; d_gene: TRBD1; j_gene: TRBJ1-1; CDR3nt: TGTGCCAGCAGTCCCGTCGGACAGGGAGGGGAAGCTTTCTTT; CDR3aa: CASSPVGQGGEAFF
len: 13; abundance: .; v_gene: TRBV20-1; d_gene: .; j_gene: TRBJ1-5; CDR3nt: TGCAGTGCTAGAGGTCAGACTAATCAGCCCCAGCATTTT; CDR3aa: CSARGQTNQPQHF
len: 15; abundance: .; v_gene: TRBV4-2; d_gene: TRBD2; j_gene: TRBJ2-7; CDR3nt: TGTGCCAGCAGCCAAGAGGCGGGAGGGCCGTACGAGCAGTACTTC; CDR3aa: CASSQEAGGPYEQYF
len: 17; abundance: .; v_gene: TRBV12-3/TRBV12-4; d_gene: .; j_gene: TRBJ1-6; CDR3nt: TGTGCCAGCAGTTCGGGACATCAGAGCTCCTATAATTCACCCCTCCACTTT; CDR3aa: CASSSGHQSSYNSPLHF
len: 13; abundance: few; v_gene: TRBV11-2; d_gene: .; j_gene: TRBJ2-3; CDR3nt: TGTGCCAGCAGCTTTATCAGCACAGATACGCAGTATTTT; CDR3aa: CASSFISTDTQYF
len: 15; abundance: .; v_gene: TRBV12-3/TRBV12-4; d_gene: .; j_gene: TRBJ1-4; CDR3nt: TGTGCCAGCAGCTCAGGAGGGGTCTCTAATGAAAAACTGTTTTTT; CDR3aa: CASSSGGVSNEKLFF
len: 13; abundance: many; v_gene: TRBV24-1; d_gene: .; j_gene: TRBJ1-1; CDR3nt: TGTGCCACCAGTGATGCATCGCGCGCTGAAGCTTTCTTT; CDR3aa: CATSDASRAEAFF
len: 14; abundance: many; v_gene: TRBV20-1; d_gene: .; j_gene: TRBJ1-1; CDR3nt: TGCAGTGTTATTAGGCCCGGGCGGGACACTGAAGCTTTCTTT; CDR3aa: CSVIRPGRDTEAFF
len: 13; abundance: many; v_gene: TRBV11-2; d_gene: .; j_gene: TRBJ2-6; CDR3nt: TGTGCCAGCAGTCGGGCTGGGGCCAACGTCCTGACTTTC; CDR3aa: CASSRAGANVLTF
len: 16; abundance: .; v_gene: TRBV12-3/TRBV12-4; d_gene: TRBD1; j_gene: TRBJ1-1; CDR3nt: TGTGCCAGCAGTTCCCACAGGGGGGGCATGAACACTGAAGCTTTCTTT; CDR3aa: CASSSHRGGMNTEAFF
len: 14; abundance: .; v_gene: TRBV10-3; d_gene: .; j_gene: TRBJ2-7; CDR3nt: TGTGCCATCCAAGCGCGGGCGCTACCCTACGAGCAGTACTTC; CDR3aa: CAIQARALPYEQYF
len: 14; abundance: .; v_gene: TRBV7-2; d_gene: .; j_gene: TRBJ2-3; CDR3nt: TGTGCCAGCAGCTTAAGGGCCCTGGCAGATACGCAGTATTTT; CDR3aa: CASSLRALADTQYF
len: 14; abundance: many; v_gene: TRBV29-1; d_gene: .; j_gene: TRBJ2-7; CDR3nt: TGCAGCGTAGCCGACAGTCTAGATTCCTACGAGCAGTACTTC; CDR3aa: CSVADSLDSYEQYF
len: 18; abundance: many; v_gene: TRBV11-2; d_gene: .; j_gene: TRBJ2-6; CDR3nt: TGTGCCAGCAGCTTAGAAGACAGACTCTGGGCTGGGGCCAACGTCCTGACTTTC; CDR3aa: CASSLEDRLWAGANVLTF
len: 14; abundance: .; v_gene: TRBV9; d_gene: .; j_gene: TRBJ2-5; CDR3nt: TGTGCCAGCAGCGTAGTCGTCGGGAGTGAGACCCAGTACTTC; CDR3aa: CASSVVVGSETQYF
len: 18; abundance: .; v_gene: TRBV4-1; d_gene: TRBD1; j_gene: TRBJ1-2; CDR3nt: TGCGCCAGCAGCCAAGCCCGACAGGGCGACCTTTCTAACTATGGCTACACCTTC; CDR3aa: CASSQARQGDLSNYGYTF
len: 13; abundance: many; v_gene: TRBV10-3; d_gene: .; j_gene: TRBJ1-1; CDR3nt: TGTGCCATCAGTGAGTCGGAGAACACTGAAGCTTTCTTT; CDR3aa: CAISESENTEAFF
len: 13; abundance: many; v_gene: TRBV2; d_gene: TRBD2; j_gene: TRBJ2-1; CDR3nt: TGTGCCAGCAAGCGGGAGGACCACAATGAGCAGTTCTTC; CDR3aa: CASKREDHNEQFF
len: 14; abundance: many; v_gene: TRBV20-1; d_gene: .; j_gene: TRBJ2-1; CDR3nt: TGCAGTGCTCCCCCCTTGAGCTCCTACAATGAGCAGTTCTTC; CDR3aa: CSAPPLSSYNEQFF
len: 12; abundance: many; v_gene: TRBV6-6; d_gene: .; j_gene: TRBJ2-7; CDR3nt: TGTGCCAGCAGTGCGGGGCACTACGAGCAGTACTTC; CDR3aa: CASSAGHYEQYF
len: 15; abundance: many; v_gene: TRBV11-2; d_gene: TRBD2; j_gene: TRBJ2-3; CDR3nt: TGTGCCAGCAGCGGGGGGGGAGTGGGCACAGATACGCAGTATTTT; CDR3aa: CASSGGGVGTDTQYF